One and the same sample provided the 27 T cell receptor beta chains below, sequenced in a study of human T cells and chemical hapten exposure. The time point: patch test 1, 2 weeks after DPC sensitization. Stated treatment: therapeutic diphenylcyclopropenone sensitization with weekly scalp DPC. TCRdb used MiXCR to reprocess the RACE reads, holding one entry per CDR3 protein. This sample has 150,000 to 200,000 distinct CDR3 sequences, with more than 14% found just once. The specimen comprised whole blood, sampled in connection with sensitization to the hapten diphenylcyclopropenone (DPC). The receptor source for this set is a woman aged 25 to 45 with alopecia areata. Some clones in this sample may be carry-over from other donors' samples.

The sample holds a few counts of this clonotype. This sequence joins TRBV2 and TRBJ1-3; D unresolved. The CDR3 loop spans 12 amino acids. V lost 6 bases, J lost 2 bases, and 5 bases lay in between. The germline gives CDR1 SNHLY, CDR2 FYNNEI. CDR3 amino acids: CASRGTGNTIYF. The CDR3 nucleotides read TGTGCCAGCAGGGGGACTGGAAACACCATATATTTT.

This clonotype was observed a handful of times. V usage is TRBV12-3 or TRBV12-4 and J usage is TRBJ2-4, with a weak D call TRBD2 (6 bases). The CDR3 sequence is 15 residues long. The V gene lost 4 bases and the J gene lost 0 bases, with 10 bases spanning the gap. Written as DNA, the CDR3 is TGTGCCAGCAGTTCGGGGGTCCTAGCCAAAAACATTCAGTACTTC. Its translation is CASSSGVLAKNIQYF.

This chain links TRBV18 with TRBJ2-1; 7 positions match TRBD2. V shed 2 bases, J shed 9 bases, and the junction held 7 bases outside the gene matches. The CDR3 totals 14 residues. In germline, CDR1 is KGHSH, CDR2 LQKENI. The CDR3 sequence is CASSPYTGGGEQFF. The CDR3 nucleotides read TGTGCCAGCTCACCATATACGGGAGGCGGTGAGCAGTTCTTC.

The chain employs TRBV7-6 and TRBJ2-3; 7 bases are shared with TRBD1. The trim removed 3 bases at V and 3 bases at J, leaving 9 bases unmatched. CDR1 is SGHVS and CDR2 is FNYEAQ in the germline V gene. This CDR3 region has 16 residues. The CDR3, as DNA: TGTGCCAGCAGCTTTGACAGACAGGGCGGTACAGATACGCAGTATTTT. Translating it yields CASSFDRQGGTDTQYF.

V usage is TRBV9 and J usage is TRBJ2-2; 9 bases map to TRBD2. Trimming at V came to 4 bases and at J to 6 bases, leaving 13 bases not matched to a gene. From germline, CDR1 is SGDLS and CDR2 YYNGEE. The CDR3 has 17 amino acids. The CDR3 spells CASSPSRGGRPAGELFF. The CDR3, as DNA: TGTGCCAGCAGCCCTTCGCGGGGGGGCCGGCCCGCCGGGGAGCTGTTTTTT.

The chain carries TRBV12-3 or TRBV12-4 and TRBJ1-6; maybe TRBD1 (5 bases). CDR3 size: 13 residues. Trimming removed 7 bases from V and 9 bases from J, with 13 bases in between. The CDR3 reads CASMRGNLSPLHF. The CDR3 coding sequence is TGTGCCAGCATGAGGGGAAATCTTTCACCCCTCCACTTT.

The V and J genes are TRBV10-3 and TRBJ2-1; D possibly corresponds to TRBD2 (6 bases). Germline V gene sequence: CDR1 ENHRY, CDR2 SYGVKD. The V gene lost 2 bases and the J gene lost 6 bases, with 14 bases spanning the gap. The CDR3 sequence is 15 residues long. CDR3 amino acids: CAISEGEALSNEQFF. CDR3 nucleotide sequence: TGTGCCATCAGTGAGGGGGAGGCGTTGTCCAATGAGCAGTTCTTC.

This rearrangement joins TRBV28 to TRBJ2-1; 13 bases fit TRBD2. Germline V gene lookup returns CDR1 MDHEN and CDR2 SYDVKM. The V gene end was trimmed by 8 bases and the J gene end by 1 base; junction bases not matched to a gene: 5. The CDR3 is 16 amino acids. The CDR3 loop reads CASRRTSGRSYNEQFF. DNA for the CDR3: TGTGCCAGCCGTAGGACTAGCGGGAGATCCTACAATGAGCAGTTCTTC.

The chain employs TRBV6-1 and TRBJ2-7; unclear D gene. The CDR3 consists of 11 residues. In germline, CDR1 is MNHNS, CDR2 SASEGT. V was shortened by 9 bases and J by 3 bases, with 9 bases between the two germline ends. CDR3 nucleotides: TGTGCCAGTACCCTATACTACGAGCAGTACTTC. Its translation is CASTLYYEQYF.

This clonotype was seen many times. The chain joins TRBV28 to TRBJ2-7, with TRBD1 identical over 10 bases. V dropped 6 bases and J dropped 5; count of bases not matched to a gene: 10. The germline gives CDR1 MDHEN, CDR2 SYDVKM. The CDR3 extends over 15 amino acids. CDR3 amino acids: CASRSSGTGAHEQYF. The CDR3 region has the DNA TGTGCCAGCAGGTCGTCCGGGACAGGGGCCCACGAGCAGTACTTC.

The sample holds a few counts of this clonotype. CDR3 sequence: CASRNYRETQYF. Written as DNA, the CDR3 is TGTGCCAGCAGAAACTACAGAGAGACCCAGTACTTC. V is TRBV25-1 and J is TRBJ2-5; unclear D gene. The germline gives CDR1 MGHDK, CDR2 SYGVNS. The CDR3 is 12 amino acids. The V end lost 6 bases, the J end lost 4 bases, and 9 bases lay between the germline ends. The full variable domain, its missing parts supplied by reference TRBV25-1 and TRBJ2-5, is EADIYQTPRYLVIGTGKKITLECSQTMGHDKMYWYQQDPGMELHLIHYSYGVNSTEKGDLSSESTVSRIRTEHFPLTLESARPSHTSQYLCASRNYRETQYFGPGTRLLVL.

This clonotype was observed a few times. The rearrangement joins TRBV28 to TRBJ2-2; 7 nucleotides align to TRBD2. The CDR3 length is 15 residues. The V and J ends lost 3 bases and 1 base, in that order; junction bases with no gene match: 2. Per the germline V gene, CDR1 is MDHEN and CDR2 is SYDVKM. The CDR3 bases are TGTGCCAGCAGTTTGAGGGAGGGGAACACCGGGGAGCTGTTTTTT. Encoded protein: CASSLREGNTGELFF.

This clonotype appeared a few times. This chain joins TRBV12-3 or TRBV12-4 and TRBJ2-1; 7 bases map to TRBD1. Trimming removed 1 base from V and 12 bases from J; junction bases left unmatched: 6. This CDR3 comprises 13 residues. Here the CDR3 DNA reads TGTGCCAGCAGTTTAGGGACAGGTCGAGGGCAGTTCTTC. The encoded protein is CASSLGTGRGQFF.

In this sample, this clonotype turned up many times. The CDR3 DNA reads TGTGCCAGCAGCCAGGCGGGGGCCAATTCACCCCTCCACTTT. This encodes CASSQAGANSPLHF. The chain recombines TRBV7-2 with TRBJ1-6; the D gene is possibly TRBD1 (6 bases). Trimming took 5 bases from V and 7 from J, leaving 12 bases between them. This CDR3 has 14 residues. Germline-derived CDR1 and CDR2 are SGHTA and FQGNSA. Full variable domain (outside the CDR3, taken from reference TRBV7-2 and TRBJ1-6): GAGVSQSPSNKVTEKGKDVELRCDPISGHTALYWYRQSLGQGLEFLIYFQGNSAPDKSGLPSDRFSAERTGGSVSTLTIQRTQQEDSAVYLCASSQAGANSPLHFGNGTRLTVT.

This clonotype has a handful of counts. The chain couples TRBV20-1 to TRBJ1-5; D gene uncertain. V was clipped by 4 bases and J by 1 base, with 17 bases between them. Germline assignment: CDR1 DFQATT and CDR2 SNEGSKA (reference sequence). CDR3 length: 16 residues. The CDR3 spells CSANDAADSSNQPQHF. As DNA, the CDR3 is TGCAGTGCTAATGATGCCGCGGACTCAAGCAATCAGCCCCAGCATTTT.

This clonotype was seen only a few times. The CDR3 sequence: CSALTARSSYNEQFF. The CDR3, as DNA: TGCAGTGCTCTGACAGCAAGGAGCTCCTACAATGAGCAGTTCTTC. The chain combines TRBV20-1 with TRBJ2-1; D may be TRBD1 (5 bases). The V gene's germline CDR1 is DFQATT and CDR2 SNEGSKA (reference sequence). V was shortened by 5 bases and J by 0 bases, with 14 bases between the two germline ends. The CDR3 runs to 15 residues.

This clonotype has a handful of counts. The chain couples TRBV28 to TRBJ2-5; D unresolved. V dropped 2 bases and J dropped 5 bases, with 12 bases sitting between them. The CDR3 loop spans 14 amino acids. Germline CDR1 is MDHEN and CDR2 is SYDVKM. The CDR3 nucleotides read TGTGCCAGCAGTTTAGGGCGGCAGTTGGAGACCCAGTACTTC. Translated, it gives CASSLGRQLETQYF.

The DNA for the CDR3 is TGTGCCAGCAGTGTGGGACTAGCGGGGGCCTACGAGCAGTACTTC. Amino acids: CASSVGLAGAYEQYF. This chain joins TRBV28 and TRBJ2-7; 14 bases map to TRBD2. The length of the CDR3 is 15 residues. The germline gives CDR1 MDHEN, CDR2 SYDVKM. With V trimmed by 5 bases and J by 2 bases, 2 bases remained unmatched. The entire variable domain, with the rest obtained from reference TRBV28 and TRBJ2-7, is as follows: DVKVTQSSRYLVKRTGEKVFLECVQDMDHENMFWYRQDPGLGLRLIYFSYDVKMKEKGDIPEGYSVSREKKERFSLILESASTNQTSMYLCASSVGLAGAYEQYFGPGTRLTVT.

The CDR3 loop reads CASSVAESQGVGSPLHF. CDR3 sequence (DNA): TGTGCCAGCAGCGTAGCCGAGTCCCAGGGGGTAGGATCACCCCTCCACTTT. The V call is TRBV9, the J call TRBJ1-6, with 7 bases that match TRBD1. The CDR3 is 17 residues long. The germline V gene has CDR1 SGDLS and CDR2 YYNGEE. With V trimmed by 0 bases and J by 10 bases, 13 bases remained unmatched. The whole variable domain, remainder taken from reference TRBV9 and TRBJ1-6, is DSGVTQTPKHLITATGQRVTLRCSPRSGDLSVYWYQQSLDQGLQFLIQYYNGEERAKGNILERFSAQQFPDLHSELNLSSLELGDSALYFCASSVAESQGVGSPLHFGNGTRLTVT.

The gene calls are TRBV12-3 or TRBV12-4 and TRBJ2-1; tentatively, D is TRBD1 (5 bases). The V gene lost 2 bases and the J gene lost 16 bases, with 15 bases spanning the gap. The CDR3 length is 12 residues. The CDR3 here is CASSLIGAEAFF. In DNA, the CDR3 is TGTGCCAGCAGTTTAATAGGGGCAGAAGCCTTCTTC.

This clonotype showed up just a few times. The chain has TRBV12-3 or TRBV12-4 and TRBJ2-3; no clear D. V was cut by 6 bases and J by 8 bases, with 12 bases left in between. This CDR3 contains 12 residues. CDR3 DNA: TGTGCCAGCAGCCCGGTTCTCCCTACGCAGTATTTT. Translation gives CASSPVLPTQYF.

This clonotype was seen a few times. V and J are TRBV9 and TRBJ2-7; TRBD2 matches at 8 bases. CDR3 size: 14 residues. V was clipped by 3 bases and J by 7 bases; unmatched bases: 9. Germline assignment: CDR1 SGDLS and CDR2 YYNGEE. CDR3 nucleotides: TGTGCCAGCAGCGCCGGACTAGCAATGGGGGAGCAGTACTTC. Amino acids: CASSAGLAMGEQYF.

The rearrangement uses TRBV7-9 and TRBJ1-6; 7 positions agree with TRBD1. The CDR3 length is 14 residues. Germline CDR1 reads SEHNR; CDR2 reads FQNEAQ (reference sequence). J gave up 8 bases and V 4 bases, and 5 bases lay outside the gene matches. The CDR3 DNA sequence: TGTGCCAGCAGCTCCCCCGGACAGGATTCACCCCTCCACTTT. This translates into CASSSPGQDSPLHF. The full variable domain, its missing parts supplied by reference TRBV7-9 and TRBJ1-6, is DTGVSQNPRHKITKRGQNVTFRCDPISEHNRLYWYRQTLGQGPEFLTYFQNEAQLEKSRLLSDRFSAERPKGSFSTLEIQRTEQGDSAMYLCASSSPGQDSPLHFGNGTRLTVT.

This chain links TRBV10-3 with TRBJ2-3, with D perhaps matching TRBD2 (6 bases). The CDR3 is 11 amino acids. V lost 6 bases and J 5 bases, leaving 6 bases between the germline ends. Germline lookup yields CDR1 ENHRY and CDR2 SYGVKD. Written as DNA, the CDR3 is TGTGCCATCAGGGGGGGAGATACGCAGTATTTT. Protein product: CAIRGGDTQYF.

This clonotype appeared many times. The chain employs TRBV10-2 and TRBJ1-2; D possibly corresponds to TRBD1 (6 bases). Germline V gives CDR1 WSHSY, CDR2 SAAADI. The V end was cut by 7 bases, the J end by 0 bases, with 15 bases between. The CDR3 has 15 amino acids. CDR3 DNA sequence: TGCGCCAGCACCAGGACAGTCACCTCTAACTATGGCTACACCTTC. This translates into CASTRTVTSNYGYTF.

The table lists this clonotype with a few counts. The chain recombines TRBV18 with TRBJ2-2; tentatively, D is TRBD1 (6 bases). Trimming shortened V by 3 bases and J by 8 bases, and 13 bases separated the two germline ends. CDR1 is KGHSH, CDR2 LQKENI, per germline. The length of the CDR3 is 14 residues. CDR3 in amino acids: CASSPSRGTGELFF. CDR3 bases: TGTGCCAGCTCACCTTCCAGGGGCACTGGGGAGCTGTTTTTT. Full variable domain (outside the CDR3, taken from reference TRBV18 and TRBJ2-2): NAGVMQNPRHLVRRRGQEARLRCSPMKGHSHVYWYRQLPEEGLKFMVYLQKENIIDESGMPKERFSAEFPKEGPSILRIQQVVRGDSAAYFCASSPSRGTGELFFGEGSRLTVL.

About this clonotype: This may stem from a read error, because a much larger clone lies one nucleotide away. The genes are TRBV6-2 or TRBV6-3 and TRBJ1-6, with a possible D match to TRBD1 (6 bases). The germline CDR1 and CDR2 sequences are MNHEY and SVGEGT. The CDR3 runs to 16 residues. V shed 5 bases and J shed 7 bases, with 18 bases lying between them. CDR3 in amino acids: CASSPQGSGKNSPLHF. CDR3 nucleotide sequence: TGTGCCAGCAGTCCTCAGGGGTCAGGCAAAAATTCACCCCTCCACTTT.